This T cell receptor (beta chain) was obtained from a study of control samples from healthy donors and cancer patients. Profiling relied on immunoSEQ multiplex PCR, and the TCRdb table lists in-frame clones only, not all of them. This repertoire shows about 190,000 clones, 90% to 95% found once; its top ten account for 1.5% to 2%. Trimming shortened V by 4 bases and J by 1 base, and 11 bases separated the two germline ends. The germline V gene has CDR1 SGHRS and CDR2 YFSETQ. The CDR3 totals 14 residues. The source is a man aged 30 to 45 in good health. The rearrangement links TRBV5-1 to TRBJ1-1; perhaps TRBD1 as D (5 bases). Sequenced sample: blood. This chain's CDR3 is CASSRDGKNTEAFF. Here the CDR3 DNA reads TGCGCCAGCAGCCGGGACGGTAAGAACACTGAAGCTTTCTTT.